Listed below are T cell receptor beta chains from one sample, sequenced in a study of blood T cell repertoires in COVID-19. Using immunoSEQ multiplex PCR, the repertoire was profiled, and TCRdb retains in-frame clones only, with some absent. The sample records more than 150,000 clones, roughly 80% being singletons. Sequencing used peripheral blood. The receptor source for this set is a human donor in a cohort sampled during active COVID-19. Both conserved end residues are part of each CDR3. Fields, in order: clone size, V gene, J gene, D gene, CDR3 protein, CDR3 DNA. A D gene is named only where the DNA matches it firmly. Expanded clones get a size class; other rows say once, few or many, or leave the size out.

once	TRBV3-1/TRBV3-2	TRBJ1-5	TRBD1	CASSQATGPNQPQHF	TGTGCCAGCAGCCAGGCGACAGGGCCGAATCAGCCCCAGCATTTT
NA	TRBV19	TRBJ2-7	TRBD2	CASSTGTSVPLSYEQYF	TGTGCCAGTAGCACCGGGACTAGCGTTCCCCTCTCCTACGAGCAGTACTTC
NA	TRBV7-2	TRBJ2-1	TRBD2	CASSLGRGAYNEQFF	TGTGCCAGCAGCCTAGGGCGGGGGGCCTACAATGAGCAGTTCTTC
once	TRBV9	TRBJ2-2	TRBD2	CASSVSSGGTNTGELFF	TGTGCCAGCAGCGTCTCCAGCGGGGGGACGAACACCGGGGAGCTGTTTTTT
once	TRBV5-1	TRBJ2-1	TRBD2	CASSITGTSGGNEQFF	TGCGCCAGCAGCATAACCGGGACTAGCGGGGGCAATGAGCAGTTCTTC
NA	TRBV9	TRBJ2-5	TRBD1	CASSVVGGSETQYF	TGTGCCAGCAGCGTAGTAGGGGGCTCTGAGACCCAGTACTTC
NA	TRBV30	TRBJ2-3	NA	CAWSARAGLSTDTQYF	TGTGCCTGGAGTGCACGGGCGGGGCTCAGCACAGATACGCAGTATTTT
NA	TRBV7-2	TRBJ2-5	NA	CASSFRRALQETQYF	TGTGCCAGCAGCTTCAGGCGGGCCCTACAAGAGACCCAGTACTTC
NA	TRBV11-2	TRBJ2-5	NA	CASSLGMPGGETQYF	TGTGCCAGCAGCTTAGGCATGCCGGGTGGAGAGACCCAGTACTTC
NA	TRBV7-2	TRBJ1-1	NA	CASSPAGGTEAFF	TGTGCCAGCAGCCCAGCGGGGGGTACTGAAGCTTTCTTT
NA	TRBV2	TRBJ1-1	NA	CASTKRGFLVEAFF	TGTGCCAGCACCAAAAGGGGTTTTTTGGTAGAAGCTTTCTTT
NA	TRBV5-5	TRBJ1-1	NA	CASSWTGEEAFF	TGTGCCAGCAGTTGGACGGGGGAGGAAGCTTTCTTT
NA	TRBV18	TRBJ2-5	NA	CASSTSGGETQYF	TGTGCCAGCTCCACATCCGGGGGTGAGACCCAGTACTTC
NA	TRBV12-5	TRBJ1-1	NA	CASGSPETANTEAFF	TGTGCTAGTGGTTCCCCAGAGACTGCTAACACTGAAGCTTTCTTT
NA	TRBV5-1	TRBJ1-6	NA	CASSLRRDRSNSPLHF	TGCGCCAGCAGTTTACGGAGGGACCGATCGAATTCACCCCTCCACTTT
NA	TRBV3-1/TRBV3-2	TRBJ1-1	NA	CASSQTQGSHKAFF	TGTGCCAGCAGCCAGACACAGGGATCCCATAAAGCTTTCTTT
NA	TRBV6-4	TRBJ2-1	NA	CASSTSDTQGNEQFF	TGTGCCAGCAGTACCTCCGACACCCAGGGGAATGAGCAGTTCTTC
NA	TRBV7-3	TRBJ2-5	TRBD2	CASSRNSGETQYF	TGTGCCAGCAGCCGAAATAGCGGGGAGACCCAGTACTTC
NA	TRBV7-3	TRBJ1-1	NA	CASSLTRSGEAFF	TGTGCCAGCAGCTTAACGAGGTCGGGGGAAGCTTTCTTT
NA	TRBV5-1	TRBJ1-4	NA	CASSFLDSGDEKLFF	TGCGCCAGCAGCTTCTTGGACAGCGGAGATGAAAAACTGTTTTTT
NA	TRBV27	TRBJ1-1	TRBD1	CASSPRGRGFTEAFF	TGTGCCAGCAGCCCTCGGGGCAGGGGGTTCACTGAAGCTTTCTTT
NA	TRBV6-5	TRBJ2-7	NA	CASRQTGAYEQYF	TGTGCCAGCAGACAAACAGGTGCCTACGAGCAGTACTTC
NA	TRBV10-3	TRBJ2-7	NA	CAIRPGTISYEQYF	TGTGCCATACGCCCCGGGACAATCTCCTACGAGCAGTACTTC
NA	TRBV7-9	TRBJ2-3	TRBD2	CASSLVGGGASDTQYF	TGTGCCAGCAGCTTAGTTGGCGGGGGGGCGTCAGATACGCAGTATTTT
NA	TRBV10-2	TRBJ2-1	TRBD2	CASSNLAGGPNEQFF	TGCGCCAGCAGCAATTTAGCGGGGGGGCCCAATGAGCAGTTCTTC
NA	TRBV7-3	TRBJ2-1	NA	CASSLTTRAYNEQFF	TGTGCCAGCAGCTTAACGACCAGGGCCTACAATGAGCAGTTCTTC
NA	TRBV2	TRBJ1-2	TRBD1	CASTRDSLYGYTF	TGTGCCAGCACCCGGGACAGCCTCTATGGCTACACCTTC
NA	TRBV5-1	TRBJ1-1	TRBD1	CASSYGTGTEAFF	TGCGCCAGCAGCTACGGGACAGGCACTGAAGCTTTCTTT